The 24 T cell receptor beta chains presented below share a single source sample, sequenced in a study of blood T cell repertoires in COVID-19. Method: immunoSEQ multiplex PCR; TCRdb's copy keeps in-frame clones and lacks some. This sample yields tens of thousands of clones, of which around 83% are seen a single time; approximately 28% belongs to the top ten. The sequencing input was peripheral blood. The receptor set was obtained from a man between 70 and 80 years old with acute or convalescent COVID-19.

The rearrangement joins TRBV4-1 to TRBJ2-1; D is possibly TRBD2 (5 bases). Germline V lookup: CDR1 MGHRA, CDR2 YSYEKL. V lost 0 bases and J 4 bases, leaving 13 bases between the germline ends. CDR3 length equals 16 residues. The CDR3: CASSQDDRSGYNEQFF. In DNA, the CDR3 is TGCGCCAGCAGCCAAGATGACCGGAGCGGATACAATGAGCAGTTCTTC.

This chain connects TRBV7-3 to TRBJ2-1; 8 nucleotides agree with TRBD1. In germline, CDR1 is SGHTA, CDR2 FQGTGA. This CDR3 has 15 residues. The trim removed 4 bases at V and 7 bases at J, leaving 9 bases unmatched. CDR3 residues: CASSSQGGFRNEQFF. The CDR3 DNA follows: TGTGCCAGCAGCTCACAGGGGGGTTTTAGGAATGAGCAGTTCTTC.

The chain recombines TRBV6-5 with TRBJ2-3; D might be TRBD2 (5 bases). CDR1 is MNHEY and CDR2 is SVGAGI in the germline V gene. CDR3 size: 16 residues. Trimming stripped 2 bases from V and 0 bases from J, with 12 bases between. In DNA, the CDR3 is TGTGCCAGCAGTTACCCCAGCGGACCTAGCACAGATACGCAGTATTTT. Amino acids: CASSYPSGPSTDTQYF.

V gene TRBV6-2 or TRBV6-3 combines with J gene TRBJ2-7, with TRBD2 identical over 12 bases. V was clipped by 0 bases and J by 4 bases; unmatched bases: 10. The germline V gene has CDR1 MNHEY and CDR2 SVGEGT. The CDR3 has 18 amino acids. CDR3 amino acids: CASSYSTASGRASYEQYF. The DNA of the CDR3 is TGTGCCAGCAGTTACTCGACGGCTAGCGGGAGGGCCTCTTACGAGCAGTACTTC.

The chain recombines TRBV12-5 with TRBJ2-1; TRBD2 agrees at 12 bases. Germline assignment: CDR1 LGHNT and CDR2 FRNRAP. After removal of 6 bases from V and 0 bases from J, the junction contained 15 bases not matched to a gene. This CDR3 is built from 20 residues. The CDR3 reads CASGRQGGLAGLSSYNEQFF. CDR3 nucleotides: TGTGCTAGTGGCCGCCAAGGGGGACTAGCGGGTTTAAGCTCCTACAATGAGCAGTTCTTC.

This clone was recorded only once. The gene calls are TRBV10-3 and TRBJ1-1, with 8 bases identical to TRBD1. The J segment lost 11 bases and the V segment lost 6 bases, leaving 11 bases of the junction unmatched. Germline values: CDR1 ENHRY, CDR2 SYGVKD. This CDR3 contains 13 residues. The CDR3, as DNA: TGTGCCATCAGCCTCGAACGGGGACAGGCGGCTTTCTTT. Translating gives CAISLERGQAAFF.

The chain combines TRBV29-1 with TRBJ1-1, with D possibly TRBD1 on 6 matching bases. The CDR3 loop spans 14 amino acids. Germline values: CDR1 SQVTM, CDR2 ANQGSEA. Trimming cost V 6 bases and J 3 bases, with 17 bases left between them. CDR3 nucleotides: TGCAGCGTCTCGGGGGGGGCCGCGGACACTGAAGCTTTCTTT. This gives the protein CSVSGGAADTEAFF.

The V gene is TRBV7-2, the J gene TRBJ1-6; a weak D match, TRBD1 (6 bases). V lost 1 base, J lost 8 bases, and 9 bases lay in between. Germline V gene sequence: CDR1 SGHTA, CDR2 FQGNSA. This CDR3 comprises 14 residues. In DNA, the CDR3 is TGTGCCAGCAGCTTAGGGACAGCCCATTCACCCCTCCACTTT. It is translated as CASSLGTAHSPLHF.

This rearrangement joins TRBV28 to TRBJ2-5, with 10 bases identical to TRBD2. Trimming removed 6 bases from V and 4 bases from J; junction bases left unmatched: 8. Germline CDR1 reads MDHEN; CDR2 reads SYDVKM. This CDR3 is 15 amino acids long. The CDR3 protein is CASRSSGSGSETQYF. The CDR3 coding sequence is TGTGCCAGCAGGTCTAGCGGGAGCGGGTCAGAGACCCAGTACTTC.

The chain recombines TRBV6-2 or TRBV6-3 with TRBJ2-1; 7 nucleotides line up with TRBD2. CDR3 size: 15 residues. Germline V CDR1 and CDR2: MNHEY, SVGEGT. With V trimmed by 0 bases and J by 5 bases, 4 bases remained unmatched. CDR3 protein: CASSYSRGSNNEQFF. CDR3 DNA sequence: TGTGCCAGCAGTTACTCGCGGGGGTCCAACAATGAGCAGTTCTTC.

This sequence joins TRBV11-2 and TRBJ2-2, with 7 bases lining up with TRBD1. CDR1 and CDR2 from the germline V gene are SGHAT and FQNNGV. The J segment lost 1 base and the V segment lost 5 bases, leaving 4 bases of the junction unmatched. The CDR3 spans 15 residues. DNA for the CDR3: TGTGCCAGCAGCCCTAGGACAGGGAACACCGGGGAGCTGTTTTTT. This translates into CASSPRTGNTGELFF.

For this clone: The sample holds other DNA sequences that translate to the same CDR3. The chain uses TRBV3-1 (or the pseudogene TRBV3-2) and TRBJ1-1, with D unclear. The germline V and J ends were trimmed by 0 bases and 1 base, with 9 bases remaining between them. This CDR3 comprises 15 residues. Germline V lookup: CDR1 LGHDT, CDR2 YNNKEL (reference sequence). The CDR3 sequence: CASSQDPGGNTEAFF. CDR3 in DNA: TGTGCCAGCAGCCAAGATCCAGGAGGGAACACTGAAGCTTTCTTT.

The rearrangement joins TRBV3-1 (or the pseudogene TRBV3-2) to TRBJ2-5; TRBD1 aligns across 8 bases. Trimming took 4 bases from V and 5 from J; bases not matched to a gene: 15. CDR1 is LGHDT and CDR2 is YNNKEL in the germline V gene (reference sequence). CDR3 length equals 17 residues. The DNA of the CDR3 is TGTGCCAGCAGCCCAACCCAAGGTGGACAGGGCGGGGAGACCCAGTACTTC. Its translation: CASSPTQGGQGGETQYF.

Worth noting for this clone: Different DNA sequences within this sample yield the same CDR3. The rearrangement links TRBV7-2 to TRBJ2-7; the match to TRBD1 covers 7 bases. V gave up 4 bases and J gave up 2 bases; unmatched junction bases: 5. The germline CDR1 and CDR2 sequences are SGHTA and FQGNSA. This CDR3 contains 14 residues. CDR3 sequence (DNA): TGTGCCAGCAGCTCAAAAGGACAGGCCTACGAGCAGTACTTC. Translated, it gives CASSSKGQAYEQYF. Filled out from reference TRBV7-2 and TRBJ2-7, the complete variable domain reads GAGVSQSPSNKVTEKGKDVELRCDPISGHTALYWYRQSLGQGLEFLIYFQGNSAPDKSGLPSDRFSAERTGGSVSTLTIQRTQQEDSAVYLCASSSKGQAYEQYFGPGTRLTVT.

The rearrangement joins TRBV28 to TRBJ2-7; D not resolved. The CDR3 consists of 14 residues. Per germline, CDR1 MDHEN and CDR2 SYDVKM. Trimming removed 4 bases at V and 1 base at J, with 11 bases between. The CDR3 is CASSWADGSYEQYF. CDR3 nucleotides: TGTGCCAGCAGTTGGGCCGACGGATCCTACGAGCAGTACTTC.

This rearrangement joins TRBV5-1 to TRBJ1-4, with D possibly being TRBD1 (6 bases). Germline V gives CDR1 SGHRS, CDR2 YFSETQ. The CDR3 has 18 residues. V dropped 2 bases and J dropped 2 bases, with 19 bases sitting between them. CDR3 amino acids: CASSFGRAGDFTNEKLFF. Written as DNA, the CDR3 is TGCGCCAGCAGCTTTGGTCGGGCAGGGGATTTTACTAATGAAAAACTGTTTTTT.

This clone has only one observation. The gene calls are TRBV2 and TRBJ1-1, with 7 bases matching TRBD1. This CDR3 has 13 amino acids. Per germline, CDR1 SNHLY and CDR2 FYNNEI. J lost 5 bases, V lost 9 bases, and 9 bases had no gene match. DNA of the CDR3: TGTGCCAGGGGAGGACAGGCGGGGACTGAAGCTTTCTTT. It codes for CARGGQAGTEAFF.

The rearrangement joins TRBV7-3 to TRBJ2-6; TRBD1 aligns across 7 bases. The junction had 4 bases not matched to a gene; V was cut back by 4 bases and J by 1 base. This CDR3 is 16 amino acids long. The germline V gene has CDR1 SGHTA and CDR2 FQGTGA. The CDR3 bases are TGTGCCAGCAGCTACGAGGGGGCGTCTGGGGCCAACGTCCTGACTTTC. Amino acids: CASSYEGASGANVLTF.

This clone has only one observation. The chain joins TRBV5-4 to TRBJ2-1, with a tentative D call TRBD2 (7 bases). The CDR3 is made up of 18 amino acids. Trimming cost V 3 bases and J 0 bases, with 19 bases left between them. The germline V gene encodes CDR1 SGHNT and CDR2 YYREEE (reference sequence). The DNA for the CDR3 is TGTGCCAGCAGCTCTTACCGCCTTAGGGGGGGCTCCTACAATGAGCAGTTCTTC. Protein: CASSSYRLRGGSYNEQFF.

The J gene is TRBJ2-1, the V gene TRBV11-3; possible D gene TRBD1, 6 bases. The CDR3 consists of 15 residues. From germline, CDR1 is SGHNT and CDR2 YENEEA. The V and J ends lost 5 bases and 0 bases respectively, with 11 bases between them. This chain's CDR3 is CASSPGQSSYNEQFF. The CDR3, as DNA: TGTGCCAGCAGCCCAGGACAGAGCTCCTACAATGAGCAGTTCTTC.

The chain has TRBV27 and TRBJ2-7, with TRBD1 matching over 11 bases. V shed 6 bases and J 5 bases; nucleotides not matched to a gene: 9. This CDR3 has 15 residues. Germline V gene lookup returns CDR1 MNHEY and CDR2 SMNVEV (reference sequence). In DNA, the CDR3 is TGTGCCAGCAGCAAGGACAGGGGGCGAGTGAACGAGCAGTACTTC. Protein product: CASSKDRGRVNEQYF.

The gene calls are TRBV5-1 and TRBJ2-3, with 8 bases identical to TRBD2. Losses at the gene ends were 4 bases for V and 1 base for J; bases not matched to a gene: 8. Germline CDR1 is SGHRS and CDR2 is YFSETQ. The CDR3 has 16 residues. The DNA for the CDR3 is TGCGCCAGCAGCACCATACTAGCGGTCGGCACAGATACGCAGTATTTT. It encodes CASSTILAVGTDTQYF.

This chain joins TRBV7-9 and TRBJ1-5; 8 bases line up with TRBD1. J was trimmed by 1 base and V by 1 base; bases with no gene match: 0. Germline loops: CDR1 SEHNR, CDR2 FQNEAQ (reference sequence). The CDR3 is made up of 15 amino acids. CDR3: CASSLDRGSNQPQHF. The CDR3 bases are TGTGCCAGCAGCTTAGACAGGGGGAGCAATCAGCCCCAGCATTTT.

The chain joins TRBV5-1 to TRBJ2-2; 9 nucleotides line up with TRBD1. CDR1 is SGHRS, CDR2 YFSETQ, per germline. CDR3 length: 17 amino acids. J was trimmed by 5 bases and V by 0 bases; bases with no gene match: 8. The CDR3 region is CASSLAPGQGLTGELFF. The CDR3, as DNA: TGCGCCAGCAGCTTGGCCCCGGGACAGGGACTGACCGGGGAGCTGTTTTTT. Variable domain in full (rest from reference TRBV5-1 and TRBJ2-2): KAGVTQTPRYLIKTRGQQVTLSCSPISGHRSVSWYQQTPGQGLQFLFEYFSETQRNKGNFPGRFSGRQFSNSRSEMNVSTLELGDSALYLCASSLAPGQGLTGELFFGEGSRLTVL.